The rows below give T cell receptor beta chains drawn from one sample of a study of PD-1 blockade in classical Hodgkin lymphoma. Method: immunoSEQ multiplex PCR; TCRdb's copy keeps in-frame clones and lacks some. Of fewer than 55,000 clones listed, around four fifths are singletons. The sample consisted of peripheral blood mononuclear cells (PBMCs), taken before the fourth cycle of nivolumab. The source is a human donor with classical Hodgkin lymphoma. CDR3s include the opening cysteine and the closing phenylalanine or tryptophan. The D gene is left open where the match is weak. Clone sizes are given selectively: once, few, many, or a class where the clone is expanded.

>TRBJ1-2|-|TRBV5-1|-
TGCGCCAGCAGCACCCAACAGGAGTCTGGCTACACCTTC
CASSTQQESGYTF
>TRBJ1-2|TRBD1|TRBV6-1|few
TGTGCCAGCAGTGAAGCCGGACAGGGGAACTATGGCTACACCTTC
CASSEAGQGNYGYTF
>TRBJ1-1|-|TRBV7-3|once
TGTGCCAGCAGCCAACATATGAACACTGAAGCTTTCTTT
CASSQHMNTEAFF
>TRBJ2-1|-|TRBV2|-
TGTGCCAGCAACCCGGTAGGGGGGGCCTACAATGAGCAGTTCTTC
CASNPVGGAYNEQFF
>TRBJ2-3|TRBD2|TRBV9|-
TGTGCCAGCAGCCCAGATGGCGGGGGGGCCCCTAGCACAGATACGCAGTATTTT
CASSPDGGGAPSTDTQYF
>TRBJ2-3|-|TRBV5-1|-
TGCGCCAGCAGCTCCACAGGGCGCACAGATACGCAGTATTTT
CASSSTGRTDTQYF
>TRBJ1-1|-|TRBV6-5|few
TGTGCCAGCAGTTACTCGTGGGTAGGGGGCACTGAAGCTTTCTTT
CASSYSWVGGTEAFF
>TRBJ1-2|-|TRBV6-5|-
TGTGCCAGCAGTTCCCCGGGGCAGTATGGCTACACCTTC
CASSSPGQYGYTF
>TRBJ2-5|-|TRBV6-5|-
TGTGCCAGCAGCCTTGTTGGGGGTCGGGAGACCCAGTACTTC
CASSLVGGRETQYF
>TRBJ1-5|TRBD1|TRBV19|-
TGTGCCAGTAGTATAGACGGGACAGGGTATAATCAGCCCCAGCATTTT
CASSIDGTGYNQPQHF
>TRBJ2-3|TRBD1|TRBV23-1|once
TGCGCCAGCAGTCAATCTGGGCAGGGGGCGAGTGTGCGAACAGATACGCAGTATTTT
CASSQSGQGASVRTDTQYF
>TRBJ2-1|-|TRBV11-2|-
TGTGCCAGCAGCTTAGGACTTTACAATGAGCAGTTCTTC
CASSLGLYNEQFF
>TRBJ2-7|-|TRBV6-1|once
TGTGCCAGCAGGAACACGGCCGGGGGCTTGGACGAGCAGTACTTC
CASRNTAGGLDEQYF
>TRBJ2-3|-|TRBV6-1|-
TGTGCCAGCAGTGAAGCTTTGGGACCTCGGGATACGCAGTATTTT
CASSEALGPRDTQYF
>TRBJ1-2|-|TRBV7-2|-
TGTGCCAGCAGCTTAGCGGGGGGCGCGCAATATGGCTACACCTTC
CASSLAGGAQYGYTF
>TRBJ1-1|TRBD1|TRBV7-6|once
TGTGCCAGCAGCCCGACAGGGGGCGAGTCGGGAGCTTTCTTT
CASSPTGGESGAFF
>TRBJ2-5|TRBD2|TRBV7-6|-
TGTGCCAGCAGCCCCAGCCGCAGCGGGGGGGCGGAGACCCAGTACTTC
CASSPSRSGGAETQYF
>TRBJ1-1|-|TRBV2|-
TGTGCCAGTAGTTGGGCTCGAGAGCCTGAAGCTTTCTTT
CASSWAREPEAFF
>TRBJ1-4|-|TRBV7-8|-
TGTGCCAGCAGCCCCCCCGGGGCAGGCGAAAAACTGTTTTTT
CASSPPGAGEKLFF
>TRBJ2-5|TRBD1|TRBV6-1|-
TGTGCCAGCAGTGAAGTCTGGACAGGGGGAGAGCAAGAGACCCAGTACTTC
CASSEVWTGGEQETQYF
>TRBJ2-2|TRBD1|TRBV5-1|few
TGCGCCAGCAGCGAAGGACAGGGGAACACCGGGGAGCTGTTTTTT
CASSEGQGNTGELFF
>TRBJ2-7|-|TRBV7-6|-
TGTGCCAGCAGCTTGGACCCTGGAAGCTCCTACGAGCAGTACTTC
CASSLDPGSSYEQYF
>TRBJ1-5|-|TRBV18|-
TGTGCCAGCTCACCCTCGGTGGTCGGCAATCAGCCCCAGCATTTT
CASSPSVVGNQPQHF
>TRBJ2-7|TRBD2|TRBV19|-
TGTGCCAGTAGTACTTATAGCGGGGGGGCCTACGAGCAGTACTTC
CASSTYSGGAYEQYF
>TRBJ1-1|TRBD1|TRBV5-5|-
TGTGCCAGCAGATTGACAGGGGGAGTCACTGAAGCTTTCTTT
CASRLTGGVTEAFF
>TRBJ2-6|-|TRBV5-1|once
TGCGCCAGCAGCGCCTCTCCCGGGACGCAGAGCTCTGGGGCCAACGTCCTGACTTTC
CASSASPGTQSSGANVLTF
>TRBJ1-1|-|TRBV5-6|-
TGTGCCAGCAGCGGCATTAGTGGCACTGAAGCTTTCTTT
CASSGISGTEAFF
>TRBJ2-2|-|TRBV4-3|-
TGCGCCAGCAGCCAAGAGGTCAGCTTTGGGGGGGAGCTGTTTTTT
CASSQEVSFGGELFF
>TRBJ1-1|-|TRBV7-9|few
TGTGCCAGCAGCTTTACCATCGAGGGAAAAGCTTTCTTT
CASSFTIEGKAFF
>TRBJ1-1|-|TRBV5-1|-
TGCGCCAGCACCCCTGGACATTCGGGGAACACTGAAGCTTTCTTT
CASTPGHSGNTEAFF
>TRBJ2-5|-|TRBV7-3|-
TGTGCCAGCAGCTTAGGGACCGCAGGGGGGGAGACCCAGTACTTC
CASSLGTAGGETQYF
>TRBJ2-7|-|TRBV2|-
TGTGCCACTTCAGGGACCGCAAGCTCCTACGAGCAGTACTTC
CATSGTASSYEQYF
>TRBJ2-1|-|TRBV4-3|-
TGCGCCAGCAGCCAAGAAGGCCTTGAGCAGTTCTTC
CASSQEGLEQFF
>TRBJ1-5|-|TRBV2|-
TGTGCCAGCAGTGAAGAGTCACTGAATTATCAGCCCCAGCATTTT
CASSEESLNYQPQHF
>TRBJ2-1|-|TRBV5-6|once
TGTGCCAGCAGCCAGGCGGGCCCTTCCTACAATGAGCAGTTCTTC
CASSQAGPSYNEQFF
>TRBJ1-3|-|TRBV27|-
TGTGCCAGCCGCTCTGGAAACACCATATATTTT
CASRSGNTIYF
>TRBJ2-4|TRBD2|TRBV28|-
TGTGCCAGCAACCCGGGGGGGGAAGCCAAAAACATTCAGTACTTC
CASNPGGEAKNIQYF
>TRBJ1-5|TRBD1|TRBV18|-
TGTGCCAGCTCACCACCCGTGACAGGGGGCTATCAGCCCCAGCATTTT
CASSPPVTGGYQPQHF
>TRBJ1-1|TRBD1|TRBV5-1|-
TGCGCCAGCAGCCGCGACAGGGTGTTGTACACTGAAGCTTTCTTT
CASSRDRVLYTEAFF
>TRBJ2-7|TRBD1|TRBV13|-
TGTGCCAGCAGCTTTTTGGGCCAGGGGGCGTGGGAGCAGTACTTC
CASSFLGQGAWEQYF
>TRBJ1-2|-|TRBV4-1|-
TGCGCCAGCAGCCAAAAGAGGCCCGGAATGTATGGCTACACCTTC
CASSQKRPGMYGYTF
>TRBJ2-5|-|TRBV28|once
TGTGCCAGCAGTCCAGGGGGGGCACAAGAGACCCAGTACTTC
CASSPGGAQETQYF
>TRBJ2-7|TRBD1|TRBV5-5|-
TGTGCCAGCAGCCCCGAGACAGGGCCCCAATCCTACGAGCAGTACTTC
CASSPETGPQSYEQYF
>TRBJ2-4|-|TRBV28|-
TGTGCCAGCAGTGCCCGGGCTTTTCTAGCCAAAAACATTCAGTACTTC
CASSARAFLAKNIQYF
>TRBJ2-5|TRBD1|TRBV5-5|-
TGTGCCAGCAGCTCGGGGACAGGGACAACCCAGTACTTC
CASSSGTGTTQYF
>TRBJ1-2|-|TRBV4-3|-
TGCGCCAGCAGCCAAGGGGCGTGGGGTTTTGATGGCTACACCTTC
CASSQGAWGFDGYTF
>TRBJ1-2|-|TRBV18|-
TGTGCCAGCTCACCAGTCGGCTACACCTTC
CASSPVGYTF
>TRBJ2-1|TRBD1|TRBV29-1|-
TGCAGCGTTCGCTGGGGACAGGGTCGCTACAATGAGCAGTTCTTC
CSVRWGQGRYNEQFF
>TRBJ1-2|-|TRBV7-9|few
TGTGCCAGCAGTCAGATAGGACAGCTAGACACCTTC
CASSQIGQLDTF
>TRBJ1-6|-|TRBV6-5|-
TGTGCCAGCAGTTTTCCCCTTTCACCCCTCCACTTT
CASSFPLSPLHF
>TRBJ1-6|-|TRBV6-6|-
TGTGCCAGCAGTGGACTTTTGGAGTCACCCCTCCACTTT
CASSGLLESPLHF
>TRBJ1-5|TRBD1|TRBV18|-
TGTGCCAGCTCACCACTTTCCGGACAGGGGGCGCGGCCCCAGCCCCAGCATTTT
CASSPLSGQGARPQPQHF
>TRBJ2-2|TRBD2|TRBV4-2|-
TGTGCCAGCAGCCAAGCATATCGGCGGAGCTTCGGGGAGGGCGGGGAGCTGTTTTTT
CASSQAYRRSFGEGGELFF